The 7 T cell receptor beta chains below come from one sample, sequenced in a study of T cell responses to AZD1222 COVID-19 vaccine. The repertoire was sequenced with immunoSEQ multiplex PCR; TCRdb's copy has only in-frame clones and lacks some. Of 130,000 or so clones detected, about 89% appear once; the ten largest clones hold around 9.5%. The material was peripheral blood, obtained 28 days after the second AZD1222 dose. These receptors were collected from an adult who received the AZD1222 COVID-19 vaccine.

This chain uses TRBV6-5 with TRBJ1-4, with unresolved D. Germline V gene sequence: CDR1 MNHEY, CDR2 SVGAGI. V lost 0 bases and J 7 bases, leaving 6 bases between the germline ends. This CDR3 contains 13 residues. The CDR3, as DNA: TGTGCCAGCAGTTACTCCGGGTTTGAAAAACTGTTTTTT. Translating gives CASSYSGFEKLFF.

The V and J genes are TRBV3-1 (or the pseudogene TRBV3-2) and TRBJ1-2, with D possibly being TRBD1 (5 bases). The ends were cut back, 0 bases at V and 8 bases at J, with 13 bases in the middle. The CDR3 is 14 amino acids. From germline, CDR1 is LGHDT and CDR2 YNNKEL (reference sequence). DNA of the CDR3: TGTGCCAGCAGCCAAGAATGGGGGTCGGACGGCTACACCTTC. The encoded protein is CASSQEWGSDGYTF.

CDR3 sequence reads: CASGLSASREKLFF. The CDR3 coding sequence is TGTGCTAGTGGTCTCTCAGCTAGTAGGGAAAAACTGTTTTTT. The chain couples TRBV12-5 to TRBJ1-4; D ambiguous. Germline CDR1 reads LGHNT; CDR2 reads FRNRAP. V lost 5 bases to trimming and J lost 8 bases, with 15 bases between them. This CDR3 is built from 14 residues. The variable domain in full, with the rest retrieved from reference TRBV12-5 and TRBJ1-4, is DARVTQTPRHKVTEMGQEVTMRCQPILGHNTVFWYRQTMMQGLELLAYFRNRAPLDDSGMPKDRFSAEMPDATLATLKIQPSEPRDSAVYFCASGLSASREKLFFGSGTQLSVL.

This chain joins TRBV3-1 (or the pseudogene TRBV3-2) and TRBJ2-3, with D tentatively TRBD2 (5 bases). V was cut by 6 bases and J by 5 bases, with 15 bases left in between. The CDR3 totals 14 residues. Per germline, CDR1 LGHDT and CDR2 YNNKEL (reference sequence). The CDR3 loop is CASRADSAGDTQYF. In nucleotides, the CDR3 is TGTGCCAGCAGGGCGGACTCGGCGGGAGATACGCAGTATTTT.

The genes are TRBV7-2 and TRBJ1-2, with no clear D. Trimming took off 1 base at V and 2 bases at J, with 11 bases between the two ends. This CDR3 region has 15 residues. CDR1 and CDR2 from the germline V gene are SGHTA and FQGNSA. The CDR3 DNA follows: TGTGCCAGCAGCTTAGACTTGAGGTGGAACTATGGCTACACCTTC. Translated: CASSLDLRWNYGYTF.

J is TRBJ2-6 and V is TRBV6-6; D is possibly TRBD2 (5 bases). The CDR3 is 15 amino acids. The germline V gene has CDR1 MNHNY and CDR2 SVGAGI (reference sequence). V was trimmed by 8 bases and J by 4 bases, leaving 15 bases between them. As DNA, the CDR3 is TGTGCCAGCGTAGATGCGGGTTCCGGGGCCAACGTCCTGACTTTC. It specifies CASVDAGSGANVLTF.

The V and J genes are TRBV11-2 and TRBJ1-2; 8 nucleotides match TRBD1. The length of the CDR3 is 15 residues. Germline CDR1 is SGHAT and CDR2 is FQNNGV. J was trimmed by 4 bases and V by 4 bases; bases with no gene match: 8. CDR3: CASSSRQGSLYGYTF. The CDR3 DNA sequence: TGTGCCAGCAGCTCCCGACAGGGGAGCCTCTATGGCTACACCTTC.